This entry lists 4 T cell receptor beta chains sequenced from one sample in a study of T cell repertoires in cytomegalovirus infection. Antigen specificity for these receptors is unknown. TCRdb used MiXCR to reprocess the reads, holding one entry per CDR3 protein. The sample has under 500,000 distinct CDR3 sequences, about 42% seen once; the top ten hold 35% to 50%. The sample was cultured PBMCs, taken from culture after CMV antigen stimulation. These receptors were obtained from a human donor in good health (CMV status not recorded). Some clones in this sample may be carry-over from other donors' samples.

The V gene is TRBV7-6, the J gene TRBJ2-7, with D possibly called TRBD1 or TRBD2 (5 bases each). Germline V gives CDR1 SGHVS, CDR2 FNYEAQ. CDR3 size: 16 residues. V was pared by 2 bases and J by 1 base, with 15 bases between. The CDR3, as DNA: TGTGCCAGCAGCTTAATCCGGGGCTCCAAGTCCTACGAGCAGTACTTC. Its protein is CASSLIRGSKSYEQYF.

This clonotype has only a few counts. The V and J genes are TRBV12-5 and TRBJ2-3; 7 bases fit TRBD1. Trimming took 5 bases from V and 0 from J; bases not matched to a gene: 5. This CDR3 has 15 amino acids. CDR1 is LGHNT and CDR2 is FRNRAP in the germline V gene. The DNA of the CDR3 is TGTGCTAGTGGTCGCGCACAGGGGAGCACAGATACGCAGTATTTT. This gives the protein CASGRAQGSTDTQYF. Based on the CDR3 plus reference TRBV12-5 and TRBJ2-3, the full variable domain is DARVTQTPRHKVTEMGQEVTMRCQPILGHNTVFWYRQTMMQGLELLAYFRNRAPLDDSGMPKDRFSAEMPDATLATLKIQPSEPRDSAVYFCASGRAQGSTDTQYFGPGTRLTVL.

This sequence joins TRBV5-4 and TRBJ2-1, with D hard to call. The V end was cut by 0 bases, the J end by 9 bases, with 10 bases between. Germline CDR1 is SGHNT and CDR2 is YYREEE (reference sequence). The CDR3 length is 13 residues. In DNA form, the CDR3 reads TGTGCCAGCAGCTTGGAAGTTGTCTCTGAGCAGTTCTTC. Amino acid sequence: CASSLEVVSEQFF.

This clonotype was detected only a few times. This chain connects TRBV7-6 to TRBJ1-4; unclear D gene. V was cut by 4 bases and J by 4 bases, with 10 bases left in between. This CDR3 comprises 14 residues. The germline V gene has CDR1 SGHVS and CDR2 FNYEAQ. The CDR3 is CASSYGLSNEKLFF. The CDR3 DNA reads TGTGCCAGCAGCTACGGACTTAGTAATGAAAAACTGTTTTTT.